The 18 T cell receptor beta chains below all came from one sample that was sequenced in a study of blood T cell repertoires in COVID-19. Clones were read by immunoSEQ multiplex PCR, and TCRdb kept only the in-frame ones, dropping some. Of 200,000 to 250,000 clones detected, roughly four fifths appear once; the ten largest clones hold under 2%. The sequenced sample was peripheral blood. These receptors all come from an elderly woman with acute or convalescent COVID-19.

The chain joins TRBV4-2 to TRBJ2-2, with D perhaps TRBD2 (5 bases). The CDR3 is made up of 16 amino acids. Trimming left V 3 bases short and J 4 bases short, with 15 bases between. Germline V gene lookup returns CDR1 LGHNA and CDR2 YNFKEQ. Written as DNA, the CDR3 is TGTGCCAGCAGCCACGTAATACTAGGCCGCACCGGGGAGCTGTTTTTT. The encoded protein is CASSHVILGRTGELFF.

The rearrangement uses TRBV5-6 and TRBJ2-1; 14 bases line up with TRBD2. Germline-derived CDR1 and CDR2 are SGHDT and YYEEEE. CDR3 length equals 17 residues. The V and J ends lost 0 bases and 7 bases, in that order; junction bases with no gene match: 6. The CDR3 spells CASSLGLAGGLLNEQFF. Written as DNA, the CDR3 is TGTGCCAGCAGCTTGGGACTAGCGGGGGGGCTTTTGAATGAGCAGTTCTTC. The entire variable domain, with the rest obtained from reference TRBV5-6 and TRBJ2-1, is as follows: DAGVTQSPTHLIKTRGQQVTLRCSPKSGHDTVSWYQQALGQGPQFIFQYYEEEERQRGNFPDRFSGHQFPNYSSELNVNALLLGDSALYLCASSLGLAGGLLNEQFFGPGTRLTVL.

The chain employs TRBV9 and TRBJ1-2, with 10 bases fitting TRBD1. The V gene's germline CDR1 is SGDLS and CDR2 YYNGEE. V gave up 4 bases and J gave up 2 bases; unmatched junction bases: 5. This CDR3 contains 15 residues. CDR3 sequence reads: CASSSGQGPNYGYTF. The CDR3 region has the DNA TGTGCCAGCAGCTCGGGACAGGGGCCGAACTATGGCTACACCTTC. Full variable domain (outside the CDR3, taken from reference TRBV9 and TRBJ1-2): DSGVTQTPKHLITATGQRVTLRCSPRSGDLSVYWYQQSLDQGLQFLIQYYNGEERAKGNILERFSAQQFPDLHSELNLSSLELGDSALYFCASSSGQGPNYGYTFGSGTRLTVV.

The V gene is TRBV6-6, the J gene TRBJ1-1; 8 bases are shared with TRBD1. J gave up 1 base and V 11 bases, and 9 bases lay outside the gene matches. The germline CDR1 and CDR2 sequences are MNHNY and SVGAGI (reference sequence). CDR3 length equals 14 residues. The CDR3 reads CAAGGDTENTEAFF. For the CDR3, the DNA is TGTGCCGCAGGGGGCGATACGGAGAACACTGAAGCTTTCTTT.

The V gene is TRBV30, the J gene TRBJ1-3; TRBD1 might be the D (5 bases). Trimming removed 0 bases from V and 0 bases from J, with 9 bases in between. CDR1 GTSNPN and CDR2 SVGIG come from the germline V gene (reference sequence). The CDR3 covers 15 residues. The CDR3 DNA follows: TGTGCCTGGAGTGTCTGGACAAACTCTGGAAACACCATATATTTT. As protein: CAWSVWTNSGNTIYF.

The rearrangement uses TRBV18 and TRBJ1-3; D gene unclear. The ends were cut back, 2 bases at V and 4 bases at J, with 12 bases in the middle. Per germline, CDR1 KGHSH and CDR2 LQKENI. The CDR3 spans 15 residues. Here the CDR3 DNA reads TGTGCCAGCTCACCAATTCGGGGAGCCGGAAACACCATATATTTT. Amino acids: CASSPIRGAGNTIYF.

CDR3 DNA sequence: TGTGCCAGCAGCCAAACTCGGACAGGCAGTAACGAGCAGTACTTC. Translation: CASSQTRTGSNEQYF. V usage is TRBV4-2 and J usage is TRBJ2-7, with 7 bases lining up with TRBD1. Germline CDR1 is LGHNA and CDR2 is YNFKEQ. The CDR3 runs 15 residues. The ends lost 2 bases at V and 5 bases at J; junction bases unmatched: 9.

This clone was seen a single time. This sequence joins TRBV5-1 and TRBJ2-7, with 8 positions matching TRBD1. The CDR3 totals 15 residues. Trimming cost V 4 bases and J 0 bases; bases outside gene matches: 6. CDR1 is SGHRS, CDR2 YFSETQ, per germline. Here the CDR3 reads CASSPGDRGSYEQYF. The CDR3 coding sequence is TGCGCCAGCAGCCCCGGTGACAGGGGCTCCTACGAGCAGTACTTC.

The genes are TRBV7-3 and TRBJ2-6; D is possibly TRBD1 (7 bases). V was cut by 2 bases and J by 2 bases, with 13 bases left in between. The CDR3 sequence is 17 residues long. Germline lookup yields CDR1 SGHTA and CDR2 FQGTGA. CDR3 amino acids: CASSLPQGGPGANVLTF. The CDR3 bases are TGTGCCAGCAGCTTACCTCAGGGGGGCCCTGGGGCCAACGTCCTGACTTTC.

This clone occurred once. The rearrangement uses TRBV4-2 and TRBJ2-5; D may be TRBD1 (6 bases). Germline-derived CDR1 and CDR2 are LGHNA and YNFKEQ. This CDR3 spans 15 amino acids. The V end was cut by 0 bases, the J end by 5 bases, with 13 bases between. CDR3: CASSQEGHHRETQYF. CDR3 bases: TGTGCCAGCAGCCAAGAGGGACACCACCGGGAGACCCAGTACTTC.

The gene calls are TRBV5-5 and TRBJ2-5; TRBD1 agrees at 9 bases. The CDR3 spans 14 residues. Germline loops: CDR1 SGHKS, CDR2 YYEKEE (reference sequence). Germline trimming cut 4 bases from V and 5 bases from J; bases unmatched to any gene: 6. The CDR3 DNA reads as TGTGCCAGCAGCAGGACAGGGGATTTTGAGACCCAGTACTTC. Translated: CASSRTGDFETQYF. Combining the CDR3 with reference TRBV5-5 and TRBJ2-5 gives the whole variable domain DAGVTQSPTHLIKTRGQQVTLRCSPISGHKSVSWYQQVLGQGPQFIFQYYEKEERGRGNFPDRFSARQFPNYSSELNVNALLLGDSALYLCASSRTGDFETQYFGPGTRLLVL.

CDR3 sequence: CASSQDLGLAVNNEQFF. DNA of the CDR3: TGTGCCAGCAGCCAAGATTTGGGGCTAGCGGTAAACAATGAGCAGTTCTTC. The chain couples TRBV3-1 (or the pseudogene TRBV3-2) to TRBJ2-1; TRBD2 aligns across 7 bases. Germline lookup yields CDR1 LGHDT and CDR2 YNNKEL (reference sequence). J gave up 5 bases and V 0 bases, and 10 bases lay outside the gene matches. The CDR3 runs 17 residues.

V is TRBV19 and J is TRBJ1-5, with 9 nucleotides matching TRBD1. With V trimmed by 3 bases and J by 6 bases, 6 bases remained unmatched. CDR3 length: 15 residues. Germline V gene data show CDR1 as LNHDA and CDR2 as SQIVND (reference sequence). The CDR3 sequence: CASSIPGTGFQPQHF. The CDR3 bases are TGTGCCAGTAGTATTCCCGGGACAGGGTTTCAGCCCCAGCATTTT.

The chain uses TRBV4-1 and TRBJ2-5; tentative D call: TRBD2 (6 bases). The CDR3 loop spans 17 amino acids. V lost 1 base and J lost 5, with 20 bases in between. Germline V gene sequence: CDR1 MGHRA, CDR2 YSYEKL. This CDR3 reads CASSQAGGRGDRETQYF. The CDR3 DNA follows: TGCGCCAGCAGCCAAGCTGGGGGGAGAGGGGATCGGGAGACCCAGTACTTC.

V gene TRBV7-6 combines with J gene TRBJ2-5, with TRBD2 identical over 8 bases. CDR1 is SGHVS, CDR2 FNYEAQ, per germline. V was clipped by 3 bases and J by 4 bases; unmatched bases: 7. The CDR3 sequence is 15 residues long. The CDR3 protein is CASSFPSGGLETQYF. CDR3 nucleotide sequence: TGTGCCAGCAGCTTTCCCAGCGGGGGCTTAGAGACCCAGTACTTC.

The count of this clone is one. The J gene is TRBJ2-3, the V gene TRBV2, with TRBD2 matching 11 bases. The V segment lost 6 bases and the J segment 6 bases; nucleotides outside the gene matches: 8. The germline V gene encodes CDR1 SNHLY and CDR2 FYNNEI. The CDR3 runs to 15 residues. For the CDR3, the DNA is TGTGCCAGCAGAACCACTAGCGGGGGAGGTGATACGCAGTATTTT. Residues: CASRTTSGGGDTQYF.

The chain couples TRBV7-2 to TRBJ1-4; the D gene is possibly TRBD1 (5 bases). The CDR3 length is 14 residues. Trimming pared 1 base from V and 8 bases from J, leaving 11 bases between. Germline CDR1 is SGHTA and CDR2 is FQGNSA. The CDR3 spells CASSLGDSREKLFF. The CDR3 DNA sequence: TGTGCCAGCAGCTTAGGAGACAGTAGAGAAAAACTGTTTTTT.

The chain is built from TRBV30 and TRBJ1-6; TRBD1 matches 10 bases. Unmatched junction bases numbered 6, after V lost 0 bases and J lost 10 bases. The length of the CDR3 is 15 residues. Per germline, CDR1 GTSNPN and CDR2 SVGIG (reference sequence). The CDR3 DNA is TGTGCCTGGAGTGTAAGACAGGGGGCCAGGTCACCCCTCCACTTT. Amino acids: CAWSVRQGARSPLHF.